This T cell receptor (beta chain) was captured by sequencing in a study of neurological immune-mediated disorders. This clonotype has a count of ten or more. This CDR3 is 16 amino acids long. Germline V gives CDR1 SGHTA, CDR2 FQGNSA. J was trimmed by 0 bases and V by 5 bases; bases with no gene match: 7. TCRdb passed the 5' RACE reads through MiXCR, listing each CDR3 protein once. Of 30,000 to 45,000 distinct CDR3 sequences in the sample, 9.5% to 13% are singletons; the top ten hold around 4%. The sequence was obtained from a woman in her thirties with HTLV-1-associated myelopathy (HAM/TSP). The sample consisted of CD4+ T cells from blood. The chain links TRBV7-2 to TRBJ1-1, with TRBD1 identical over 9 bases. The CDR3 DNA is TGTGCCAGCAGCAAGAAAGGACAGGGGATGAACACTGAAGCTTTCTTT. This translates into CASSKKGQGMNTEAFF.